This passage covers 26 T cell receptor beta chains from one sample sequenced in a study of blood T cell repertoires in COVID-19. TCRdb's copy holds only in-frame clones and misses some; the assay was immunoSEQ multiplex PCR. The data contain roughly 81,000 clones, around 83% of them singletons. Material: peripheral blood. Source of these receptors: a man aged 80 or over with active or convalescent COVID-19.

The V gene is TRBV6-6, the J gene TRBJ2-5; 8 positions agree with TRBD1. The CDR3 has 13 amino acids. The V gene end was trimmed by 0 bases and the J gene end by 12 bases; junction bases not matched to a gene: 6. CDR1 MNHNY and CDR2 SVGAGI come from the germline V gene (reference sequence). The CDR3 coding sequence is TGTGCCAGCAGTTACTCGGCAGGGGGCTATGAGTACTTC. Encoded protein: CASSYSAGGYEYF.

V gene TRBV3-1 (or the pseudogene TRBV3-2) combines with J gene TRBJ2-1; 8 positions match TRBD2. The CDR3 runs to 15 residues. V lost 5 bases and J lost 5; bases outside the gene matches: 8. Germline V gene lookup returns CDR1 LGHDT and CDR2 YNNKEL (reference sequence). The CDR3 sequence: CASSLPGTSNNEQFF. The CDR3 coding sequence is TGTGCCAGCAGCTTGCCCGGGACTAGTAACAATGAGCAGTTCTTC.

This CDR3 reads CASSPTRGPYGYTF. CDR3 coding DNA: TGTGCCAGCAGCCCGACCAGAGGCCCTTATGGCTACACCTTC. J is TRBJ1-2 and V is TRBV3-1 (or the pseudogene TRBV3-2); D is undetermined. The V end was cut by 4 bases, the J end by 5 bases, with 14 bases between. Per germline, CDR1 LGHDT and CDR2 YNNKEL (reference sequence). The CDR3 totals 14 residues.

The chain recombines TRBV9 with TRBJ2-5; 11 bases are shared with TRBD2. Germline V gene data show CDR1 as SGDLS and CDR2 as YYNGEE. The J segment lost 3 bases and the V segment lost 0 bases, leaving 1 base of the junction unmatched. CDR3 size: 15 residues. Written as DNA, the CDR3 is TGTGCCAGCAGCGTAGCACTAGCGGGAGAAGAGACCCAGTACTTC. Translation: CASSVALAGEETQYF.

The J gene is TRBJ2-2, the V gene TRBV19; the match to TRBD2 covers 9 bases. The germline CDR1 and CDR2 sequences are LNHDA and SQIVND (reference sequence). V lost 7 bases to trimming and J lost 5 bases; unmatched junction nucleotides: 11. The CDR3 runs 16 residues. The CDR3 nucleotides are TGTGCCAGTACCGAGGGTAGCGGGAGAAGGACCGGGGAGCTGTTTTTT. This gives the protein CASTEGSGRRTGELFF.

The rearrangement links TRBV19 to TRBJ1-6, with TRBD1 identical over 11 bases. After removal of 9 bases from V and 7 bases from J, the junction contained 11 bases not matched to a gene. Germline CDR1 is LNHDA and CDR2 is SQIVND (reference sequence). The CDR3 covers 16 residues. CDR3 loop: CASHPIGTGGNSPLHF. As DNA, the CDR3 is TGTGCCAGCCACCCAATCGGGACAGGGGGAAATTCACCCCTCCACTTT.

V is TRBV6-8 and J is TRBJ1-3; 10 nucleotides match TRBD1. V dropped 0 bases and J dropped 1; count of bases not matched to a gene: 6. The length of the CDR3 is 18 residues. Germline V gene data show CDR1 as MNHGY and CDR2 as SAAAGT. DNA for the CDR3: TGTGCCAGCAGTTACTCAAAAGACAGGGGGCTATCTGGAAACACCATATATTTT. This sequence encodes CASSYSKDRGLSGNTIYF.

This clone occurred once. This chain uses TRBV28 with TRBJ2-6; 8 bases map to TRBD2. Trimming removed 5 bases from V and 0 bases from J; junction bases left unmatched: 6. Germline V gives CDR1 MDHEN, CDR2 SYDVKM. The CDR3 is 17 amino acids. The CDR3 reads CASSVAGYLSGANVLTF. The CDR3 region has the DNA TGTGCCAGCAGTGTAGCGGGATACCTCTCTGGGGCCAACGTCCTGACTTTC.

The chain links TRBV11-2 to TRBJ2-3; 11 bases map to TRBD2. V lost 4 bases, J lost 0 bases, and 3 bases stayed unmatched. Germline V gene lookup returns CDR1 SGHAT and CDR2 FQNNGV. This CDR3 has 16 amino acids. The CDR3 spells CASSSLAGDSTDTQYF. The CDR3 bases are TGTGCCAGCAGCTCACTAGCGGGAGACAGCACAGATACGCAGTATTTT.

Here the CDR3 DNA reads TGTGCCAGCGCCGGAGGACTAGCGGGCGAGCAGTACTTC. This translates into CASAGGLAGEQYF. The J gene is TRBJ2-7, the V gene TRBV12-3 or TRBV12-4; 11 bases are a match to TRBD2. Unmatched junction bases numbered 6, after V lost 8 bases and J lost 6 bases. The CDR3 extends over 13 amino acids.

This clone was seen just once. CDR3 nucleotides: TGCGCCAGCAGTGAGGGGCAAGGAGGGAACACCGGGGAGCTGTTTTTT. This codes for CASSEGQGGNTGELFF. This sequence joins TRBV10-1 and TRBJ2-2; D is perhaps TRBD2 (5 bases). Between the trimmed V and J ends, which lost 2 bases and 1 base, there was a span of 11 bases. This CDR3 spans 16 amino acids. The germline V gene has CDR1 WNHNN and CDR2 SYGVQD (reference sequence).

This clone has a handful of counts. This chain links TRBV9 with TRBJ1-1, with 9 bases lining up with TRBD1. Unmatched junction bases numbered 5, after V lost 0 bases and J lost 2 bases. The CDR3 is 16 amino acids. Looked up from germline, CDR1 is SGDLS and CDR2 is YYNGEE. As DNA, the CDR3 is TGTGCCAGCAGCGTAGTGGGACAGGGTTTTAACACTGAAGCTTTCTTT. Amino acids: CASSVVGQGFNTEAFF.

This CDR3 is CASSFSGELFF. CDR3 sequence (DNA): TGTGCCAGCAGTTTTTCAGGGGAGCTGTTTTTT. The chain has TRBV28 and TRBJ2-2, with D unclear. CDR1 MDHEN and CDR2 SYDVKM come from the germline V gene. This CDR3 has 11 amino acids. V was trimmed by 3 bases and J by 8 bases, leaving 4 bases between them. The variable domain in full, with the rest retrieved from reference TRBV28 and TRBJ2-2, is DVKVTQSSRYLVKRTGEKVFLECVQDMDHENMFWYRQDPGLGLRLIYFSYDVKMKEKGDIPEGYSVSREKKERFSLILESASTNQTSMYLCASSFSGELFFGEGSRLTVL.

The rearrangement uses TRBV28 and TRBJ1-5; no firm D call. This CDR3 has 12 residues. V lost 3 bases and J 4 bases, leaving 4 bases between the germline ends. Looked up from germline, CDR1 is MDHEN and CDR2 is SYDVKM. The CDR3 DNA reads TGTGCCAGCAGTTTTATTAATCAGCCCCAGCATTTT. This codes for CASSFINQPQHF.

The J gene is TRBJ2-1, the V gene TRBV5-1, with TRBD2 matching over 9 bases. In germline, CDR1 is SGHRS, CDR2 YFSETQ. V trimming: 4 bases; J trimming: 6 bases; junction bases outside the gene matches: 2. The CDR3 spans 13 residues. The CDR3 loop reads CASSAGGPNEQFF. The CDR3 coding sequence is TGCGCCAGCAGCGCGGGGGGGCCCAATGAGCAGTTCTTC.

This clone has just one count. This chain links TRBV6-7 with TRBJ2-7; 8 bases agree with TRBD2. TRBV6-7 is filed as an ORF, its function uncertain. This CDR3 contains 13 residues. J lost 4 bases, V lost 10 bases, and 9 bases had no gene match. CDR3 loop: CATKRGKGYEQYF. DNA for the CDR3: TGTGCCACCAAGCGGGGGAAAGGATACGAGCAGTACTTC.

This rearrangement joins TRBV5-4 to TRBJ2-7; 9 positions match TRBD2. Trimming removed 0 bases from V and 6 bases from J; junction bases left unmatched: 10. The CDR3 consists of 16 residues. Germline V gene lookup returns CDR1 SGHNT and CDR2 YYREEE (reference sequence). In nucleotides, the CDR3 is TGTGCCAGCAGCTTGGGTCAGCGGGGGGCTTCATCCGAGCAGTACTTC. Its translation: CASSLGQRGASSEQYF.

This chain uses TRBV4-2 with TRBJ1-5, with TRBD1 identical over 8 bases. V gave up 2 bases and J gave up 0 bases; unmatched junction bases: 6. This CDR3 contains 17 residues. Per germline, CDR1 LGHNA and CDR2 YNFKEQ. CDR3: CASSQSGGPYSNQPQHF. The DNA of the CDR3 is TGTGCCAGCAGCCAATCAGGGGGCCCCTATAGCAATCAGCCCCAGCATTTT.

This chain uses TRBV6-4 with TRBJ2-1; 10 nucleotides align to TRBD2. Germline lookup yields CDR1 MRHNA and CDR2 SNTAGT. The CDR3 runs to 14 residues. V shed 6 bases, J shed 9 bases, and the junction held 8 bases outside the gene matches. The CDR3 bases are TGTGCCAGCAGACCTAGCGGGAGTAGGGGTGAGCAGTTCTTC. Protein product: CASRPSGSRGEQFF.

The chain employs TRBV7-9 and TRBJ1-1; D is undetermined. CDR1 and CDR2 from the germline V gene are SEHNR and FQNEAQ (reference sequence). Trimming removed 0 bases from V and 3 bases from J, with 8 bases in between. The CDR3 is made up of 14 amino acids. The CDR3 DNA is TGTGCCAGCAGCTTAGCAGGAGGGCACACTGAAGCTTTCTTT. Translating it yields CASSLAGGHTEAFF.

V is TRBV6-2 or TRBV6-3 and J is TRBJ2-7, with 9 bases fitting TRBD2. Per the germline V gene, CDR1 is MNHEY and CDR2 is SVGEGT. The CDR3 covers 20 residues. Trimming removed 2 bases from V and 0 bases from J; junction bases left unmatched: 17. The CDR3 loop is CASSYSVLASGMIDSYEQYF. CDR3 nucleotide sequence: TGTGCCAGCAGTTACAGTGTCCTCGCTAGCGGGATGATAGACTCCTACGAGCAGTACTTC.

The V call is TRBV19, the J call TRBJ1-4, with 10 bases fitting TRBD1. J lost 0 bases, V lost 3 bases, and 4 bases had no gene match. The CDR3 totals 17 residues. Germline values: CDR1 LNHDA, CDR2 SQIVND (reference sequence). The CDR3 reads CASSMGQGPATNEKLFF. In DNA, the CDR3 is TGTGCCAGTAGTATGGGACAGGGGCCTGCAACTAATGAAAAACTGTTTTTT. Filled out from reference TRBV19 and TRBJ1-4, the complete variable domain reads DGGITQSPKYLFRKEGQNVTLSCEQNLNHDAMYWYRQDPGQGLRLIYYSQIVNDFQKGDIAEGYSVSREKKESFPLTVTSAQKNPTAFYLCASSMGQGPATNEKLFFGSGTQLSVL.

V gene TRBV20-1 combines with J gene TRBJ2-7; D is undetermined. V lost 3 bases and J lost 2, with 5 bases in between. Germline-derived CDR1 and CDR2 are DFQATT and SNEGSKA (reference sequence). This CDR3 comprises 11 residues. In nucleotides, the CDR3 is TGCAGTGCTAGGGCTCCCTACGAGCAGTACTTC. Translation gives CSARAPYEQYF.

J is TRBJ2-1 and V is TRBV24-1; TRBD2 matches at 7 bases. V gave up 4 bases and J gave up 5 bases; unmatched junction bases: 4. CDR1 and CDR2 (germline): KGHDR, SFDVKD. The CDR3 is made up of 14 amino acids. CDR3 residues: CATSETGTNNEQFF. The CDR3 DNA follows: TGTGCCACCAGTGAGACCGGGACTAACAATGAGCAGTTCTTC.

Of note for this clone: This sample also contains other DNA sequences that code for the same CDR3. This chain links TRBV19 with TRBJ1-5; a possible D gene is TRBD1 (5 bases). The CDR3 totals 13 residues. Trimming left V 3 bases short and J 5 bases short, with 8 bases between. Germline V gene lookup returns CDR1 LNHDA and CDR2 SQIVND (reference sequence). The CDR3 bases are TGTGCCAGTAGTATCAGCAGGGATCAGCCCCAGCATTTT. It is translated as CASSISRDQPQHF.

The V call is TRBV6-1, the J call TRBJ1-4, with D unclear. Deletions cut 0 bases from V and 1 base from J, with 6 bases between. The CDR3 contains 15 residues. Germline V gives CDR1 MNHNS, CDR2 SASEGT. CDR3 in DNA: TGTGCCAGCAGTGAAGCGGGCTTAACTAATGAAAAACTGTTTTTT. It is translated as CASSEAGLTNEKLFF.